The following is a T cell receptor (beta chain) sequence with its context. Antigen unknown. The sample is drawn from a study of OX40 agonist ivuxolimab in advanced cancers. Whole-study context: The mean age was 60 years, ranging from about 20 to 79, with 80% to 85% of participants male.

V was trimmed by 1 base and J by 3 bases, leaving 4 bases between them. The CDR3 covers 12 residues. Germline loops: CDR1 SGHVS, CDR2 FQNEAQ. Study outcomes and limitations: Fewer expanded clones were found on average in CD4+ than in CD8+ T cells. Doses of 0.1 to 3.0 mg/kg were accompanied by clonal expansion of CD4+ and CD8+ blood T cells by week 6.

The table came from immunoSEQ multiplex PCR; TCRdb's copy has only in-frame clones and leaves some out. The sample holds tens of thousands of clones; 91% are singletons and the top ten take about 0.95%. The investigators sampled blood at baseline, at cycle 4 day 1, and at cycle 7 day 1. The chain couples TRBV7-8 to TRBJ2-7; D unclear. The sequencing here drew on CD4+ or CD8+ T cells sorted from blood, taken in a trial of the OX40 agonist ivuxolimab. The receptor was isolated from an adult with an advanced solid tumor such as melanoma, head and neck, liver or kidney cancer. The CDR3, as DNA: TGTGCCAGCAGCTTAGTGGACTACGAGCAGTACTTC. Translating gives CASSLVDYEQYF. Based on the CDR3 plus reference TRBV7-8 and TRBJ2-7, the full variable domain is GAGVSQSPRYKVAKRGQDVALRCDPISGHVSLFWYQQALGQGPEFLTYFQNEAQLDKSGLPSDRFFAERPEGSVSTLKIQRTQQEDSAVYLCASSLVDYEQYFGPGTRLTVT.